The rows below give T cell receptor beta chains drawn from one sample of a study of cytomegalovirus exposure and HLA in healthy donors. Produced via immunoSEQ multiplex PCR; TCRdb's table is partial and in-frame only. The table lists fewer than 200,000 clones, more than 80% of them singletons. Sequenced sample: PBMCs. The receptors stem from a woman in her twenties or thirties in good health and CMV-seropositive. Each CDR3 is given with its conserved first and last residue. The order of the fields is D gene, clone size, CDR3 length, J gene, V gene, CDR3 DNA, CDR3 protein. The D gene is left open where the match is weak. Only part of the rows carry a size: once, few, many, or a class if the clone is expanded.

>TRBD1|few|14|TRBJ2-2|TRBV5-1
TGCGCCAGCAGCTTGGACAGGGGGACCGGGGAGCTGTTTTTT
CASSLDRGTGELFF
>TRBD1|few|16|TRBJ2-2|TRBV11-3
TGTGCCAGCAGCCCATCGCAGGGGGCAAACACCGGGGAGCTGTTTTTT
CASSPSQGANTGELFF
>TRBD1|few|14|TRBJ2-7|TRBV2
TGTGCCAGCAGTGATCAGGGGGCAAACTACGAGCAGTACTTC
CASSDQGANYEQYF
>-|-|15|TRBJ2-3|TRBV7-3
TGTGCCAGCAGCCCCCAGGGGGGCGCGTCAGATACGCAGTATTTT
CASSPQGGASDTQYF
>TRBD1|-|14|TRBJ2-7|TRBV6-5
TGTGCCAGCAGGGAAGGGACAGGGGAGATCGAGCAGTACTTC
CASREGTGEIEQYF
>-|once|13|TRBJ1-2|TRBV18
TGTGCCAGCTCTCGGGGGTTCGGGGATGGCTACACCTTC
CASSRGFGDGYTF
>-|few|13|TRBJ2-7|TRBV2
TGTGCCAGCAGTGAAATTCCGGGCTACGAGCAGTACTTC
CASSEIPGYEQYF
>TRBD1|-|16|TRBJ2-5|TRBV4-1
TGCGCCAGCAGCCAAGTTATCCGACAGGGCCAAGAGACCCAGTACTTC
CASSQVIRQGQETQYF
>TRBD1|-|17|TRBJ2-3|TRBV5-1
TGCGCCAGCAGGCGTGGGACAGGGGGTTCCTTAGCAGATACGCAGTATTTT
CASRRGTGGSLADTQYF
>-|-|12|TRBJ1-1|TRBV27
TGTGCCAGCAGTTCCGCGACACTTGAAGCTTTCTTT
CASSSATLEAFF
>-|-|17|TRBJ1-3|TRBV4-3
TGCGCCAGCAGCCAAGATGGGGCGGGACCTTCTGGAAACACCATATATTTT
CASSQDGAGPSGNTIYF
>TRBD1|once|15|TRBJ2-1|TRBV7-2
TGTGCCAGCAGCTTCGACAGGGGGTCCTACAATGAGCAGTTCTTC
CASSFDRGSYNEQFF
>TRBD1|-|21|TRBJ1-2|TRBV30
TGTGCCTGGAGCCGACAGGGGAGATTATCTGGGCTCGGTGACTTAACCTATGGCTACACCTTC
CAWSRQGRLSGLGDLTYGYTF
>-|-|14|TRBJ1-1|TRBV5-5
TGTGCCAGCAGCGGGCTGGCAATGAACACTGAAGCTTTCTTT
CASSGLAMNTEAFF
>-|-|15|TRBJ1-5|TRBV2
TGTGCCAGCAGTGGTACAGCTGATAGCAATCAGCCCCAGCATTTT
CASSGTADSNQPQHF
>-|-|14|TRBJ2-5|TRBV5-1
TGCGCCAGCAGCACTGACAGTATCCAAGAGACCCAGTACTTC
CASSTDSIQETQYF
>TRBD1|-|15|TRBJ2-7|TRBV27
TGTGCCAGCAGTTTACGGACAGGGTCCTCCTACGAGCAGTACTTC
CASSLRTGSSYEQYF
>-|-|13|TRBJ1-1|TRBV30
TGTGCCTGGTCCACAATTGGGAACACTGAAGCTTTCTTT
CAWSTIGNTEAFF
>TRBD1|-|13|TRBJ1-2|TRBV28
TGTGCCAGCAGATTACAGGGGAACTATGGCTACACCTTC
CASRLQGNYGYTF
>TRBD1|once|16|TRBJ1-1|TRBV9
TGTGCCAGCAGCCCCCGGACAGGGGGCTTAAGGACTGAAGCTTTCTTT
CASSPRTGGLRTEAFF
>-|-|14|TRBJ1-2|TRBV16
TGTGCCAGCAGCCTGACAGGAACTAACTATGGCTACACCTTC
CASSLTGTNYGYTF
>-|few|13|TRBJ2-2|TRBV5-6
TGTGCCAGCAGCTTGGCAGGAACCGGGGAGCTGTTTTTT
CASSLAGTGELFF
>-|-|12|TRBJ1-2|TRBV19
TGTGCCAGTAGTGCTCGACAGAATGGCTACACCTTC
CASSARQNGYTF
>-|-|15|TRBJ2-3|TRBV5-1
TGCGCCAGCAGCTTGGTAAACAGGGTCCCAGATACGCAGTATTTT
CASSLVNRVPDTQYF
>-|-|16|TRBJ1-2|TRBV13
TGTGCCAGCAGCTCACCTGACGGGGTAAGGGACTATGGCTACACCTTC
CASSSPDGVRDYGYTF
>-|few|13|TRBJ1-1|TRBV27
TGTGCCAGCAGTTTGACCGAGGTTACTGAAGCTTTCTTT
CASSLTEVTEAFF
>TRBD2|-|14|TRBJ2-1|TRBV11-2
TGTGCCAGCAGCCCCACTAGCGGGGGACGAGAGCAGTTCTTC
CASSPTSGGREQFF
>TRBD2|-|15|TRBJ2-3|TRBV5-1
TGCGCCAGCAGCTTGGCGCTAGCGGGGTCAGATACGCAGTATTTT
CASSLALAGSDTQYF
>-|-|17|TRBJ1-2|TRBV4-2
TGTGCCAGCAGCCAAGATGGGGGGGGTGAGGATCTATATGGCTACACCTTC
CASSQDGGGEDLYGYTF
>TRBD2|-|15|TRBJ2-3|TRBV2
TGTGCCAGCAGGGGGACTAGGGTAAGCACAGATACGCAGTATTTT
CASRGTRVSTDTQYF
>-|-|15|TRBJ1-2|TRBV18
TGTGCCAGCTCACCCGGGGAGGGACTCGACTATGGCTACACCTTC
CASSPGEGLDYGYTF
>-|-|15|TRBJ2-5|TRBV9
TGTGCCAGCAGCGTACTGCCAGGGGCGAAAGAGACCCAGTACTTC
CASSVLPGAKETQYF
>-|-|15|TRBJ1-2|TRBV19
TGTGCCAGTAGCCCCTCGGGAGGAGGAGGCTATGGCTACACCTTC
CASSPSGGGGYGYTF
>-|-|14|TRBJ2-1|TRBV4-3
TGCGCCAGCAGCCAAGTGGCGGGCTTTTCCGAGCAGTTCTTC
CASSQVAGFSEQFF
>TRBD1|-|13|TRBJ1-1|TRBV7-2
TGTGCCAGCGGGGGACAGATGAACACTGAAGCTTTCTTT
CASGGQMNTEAFF
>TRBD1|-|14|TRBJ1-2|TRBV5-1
TGCGCCAGCAGCGCCGGACAGGGGATGCTCGTCTACACCTTC
CASSAGQGMLVYTF